This entry describes one T cell receptor beta chain. This sample is drawn from a study of CD8 T cells in Susac syndrome. TEMRA cells were enriched by FACS, and CD4+ and CD8+ T cells were negatively isolated. Random hexamers were used to reverse transcribe an amount of about 0.5 to 1 ug RNA. immunoSEQ multiplex PCR amplified TCR beta CDR3 across 54 Vbeta, 13 Jbeta. Via MiXCR, TCRdb re-called the immunoSEQ multiplex PCR reads, giving one row per CDR3 protein. The sample includes a few hundred thousand distinct CDR3 sequences, about nine tenths of them seen just once. Germline assignment: CDR1 DFQATT and CDR2 SNEGSKA (reference sequence). The CDR3 consists of 16 residues. Trimming stripped 0 bases from V and 7 bases from J, with 18 bases between.

This TCR derives from a human donor with multiple sclerosis. The rearrangement uses TRBV20-1 and TRBJ1-4, with a tentative D call TRBD1 (5 bases). Sequenced: CD8+ T cells from PBMCs. The CDR3 DNA follows: TGCAGTGCTAGAGAGATCGGGGGTAGCGAGGTTGAAAAACTGTTTTTT. It yields the protein CSAREIGGSEVEKLFF.